This T cell receptor (beta chain) was identified in a study of early T cells in non-severe SARS-CoV-2 infection. Turning to the study itself: Whole-blood bulk RNA, unsorted, was sequenced, and chains were unpaired.

TCRdb redid the calling of the 5' RACE reads with MiXCR, one entry per CDR3 protein. Of 55,000 to 65,000 distinct CDR3 sequences listed, around 15% are singletons. Losses at the gene ends were 5 bases for V and 4 bases for J; bases not matched to a gene: 6. Per germline, CDR1 MDHEN and CDR2 SYDVKM. The CDR3 extends over 16 amino acids. The sequence was obtained from an adult who was a healthcare worker with PCR-confirmed SARS-CoV-2 infection or an uninfected control (not recorded which). The chain recombines TRBV28 with TRBJ2-5, with TRBD2 identical over 14 bases. Sequenced material: whole blood, taken at baseline. Written as DNA, the CDR3 is TGTGCCAGCAGTAAGGGACTAGCGGGAGTAGTAGAGACCCAGTACTTC. It translates to CASSKGLAGVVETQYF.